A single sample gave rise to the 18 T cell receptor beta chains below, sequenced in a study of blood T cell repertoires in COVID-19. TCRdb keeps only in-frame clones here, not all; method: immunoSEQ multiplex PCR. Counted here are about 110,000 clones, 88% occurring once; the ten biggest clones make up about 2.2%. The sample comprised peripheral blood. Source of these receptors: a human donor in a cohort sampled during active COVID-19.

The V gene is TRBV6-6, the J gene TRBJ2-7, with D perhaps matching TRBD2 (6 bases). Trimming left V 2 bases short and J 6 bases short, with 17 bases between. Germline values: CDR1 MNHNY, CDR2 SVGAGI (reference sequence). The CDR3 covers 15 residues. Written as DNA, the CDR3 is TGTGCCAGCAGTTACGGAGGGAAGAGCCCCTCCGAGCAGTACTTC. Translating gives CASSYGGKSPSEQYF.

The genes are TRBV7-8 and TRBJ2-3; 9 nucleotides line up with TRBD2. Trimming removed 5 bases from V and 2 bases from J; junction bases left unmatched: 17. This CDR3 has 19 residues. Germline CDR1 SGHVS, CDR2 FQNEAQ. The CDR3 loop reads CASSPAPGLAGSSTDTQYF. The CDR3 coding sequence is TGTGCCAGCAGCCCGGCCCCGGGACTAGCCGGCAGTTCCACAGATACGCAGTATTTT.

The chain employs TRBV6-5 and TRBJ2-3, with D possibly matching TRBD2 (6 bases). The germline gives CDR1 MNHEY, CDR2 SVGAGI. This CDR3 spans 14 amino acids. The ends were cut back, 2 bases at V and 2 bases at J, with 8 bases in the middle. Written as DNA, the CDR3 is TGTGCCAGCAGTTACCGGGACTTCACAGATACGCAGTATTTT. It codes for CASSYRDFTDTQYF.

V and J are TRBV5-1 and TRBJ1-6, with TRBD1 matching 11 bases. V lost 3 bases, J lost 11 bases, and 4 bases stayed unmatched. The germline CDR1 and CDR2 sequences are SGHRS and YFSETQ. The CDR3 has 14 amino acids. Written as DNA, the CDR3 is TGCGCCAGCAGCTCGGACAGGGGGCGGGCACCCCTCCACTTT. It codes for CASSSDRGRAPLHF.

In its sample, this clone was seen once. The chain recombines TRBV28 with TRBJ1-1; TRBD1 might be the D (5 bases). V lost 7 bases and J 6 bases, leaving 15 bases between the germline ends. The length of the CDR3 is 13 residues. Germline V gene lookup returns CDR1 MDHEN and CDR2 SYDVKM. CDR3 in amino acids: CASTRGVDAEAFF. The DNA for the CDR3 is TGTGCCAGCACCCGGGGGGTGGACGCTGAAGCTTTCTTT.

In its sample, this clone was seen a few times. The chain links TRBV27 to TRBJ1-2, with D possibly TRBD1 on 5 matching bases. With 8 bases removed from V and 1 base from J, the gap between germline ends came to 14 bases. Germline values: CDR1 MNHEY, CDR2 SMNVEV (reference sequence). This CDR3 region has 14 residues. CDR3 DNA sequence: TGTGCCAGCCCTGGGGGGATCGATAACTATGGCTACACCTTC. This sequence encodes CASPGGIDNYGYTF.

The chain has TRBV6-6 and TRBJ2-1; 7 bases fit TRBD2. CDR3 length: 19 residues. The V segment lost 5 bases and the J segment 2 bases; nucleotides outside the gene matches: 18. Germline loops: CDR1 MNHNY, CDR2 SVGAGI (reference sequence). The CDR3 region has the DNA TGTGCCAGCAGTCGAGGTAGGGGCGGGAGTATCAGCACCTACAATGAGCAGTTCTTC. As protein: CASSRGRGGSISTYNEQFF.

The table lists this clone with a few counts. The chain couples TRBV5-5 to TRBJ2-1; TRBD1 agrees at 10 bases. The ends lost 3 bases at V and 7 bases at J; junction bases unmatched: 10. Germline CDR1 SGHKS, CDR2 YYEKEE (reference sequence). This CDR3 comprises 16 residues. Written as DNA, the CDR3 is TGTGCCAGCAGCTCGTACCGGGACAGGGGATCAAATGAGCAGTTCTTC. Residues: CASSSYRDRGSNEQFF.

This chain links TRBV6-5 with TRBJ1-5, with D maybe TRBD1 (5 bases). The CDR3 length is 14 residues. V lost 7 bases and J lost 2, with 12 bases in between. Germline loops: CDR1 MNHEY, CDR2 SVGAGI. CDR3 sequence: CASNGGLGNQPQHF. For the CDR3, the DNA is TGTGCCAGCAACGGGGGTTTGGGCAATCAGCCCCAGCATTTT.

The chain employs TRBV10-3 and TRBJ1-2; D gene uncertain. Germline V gene lookup returns CDR1 ENHRY and CDR2 SYGVKD. The ends were cut back, 6 bases at V and 5 bases at J, with 16 bases in the middle. The CDR3 contains 14 residues. CDR3 protein: CAIRSGDSGYGYTF. The CDR3 DNA follows: TGTGCCATCAGGTCGGGCGACTCGGGATATGGCTACACCTTC.

V gene TRBV7-9 combines with J gene TRBJ2-3, with D possibly TRBD2 on 7 matching bases. Germline loops: CDR1 SEHNR, CDR2 FQNEAQ (reference sequence). Trimming stripped 2 bases from V and 3 bases from J, with 21 bases between. This CDR3 region has 18 residues. The CDR3 DNA is TGTGCCAGCAGCTTATGGGATCGGGGGAGGGACACAACAGATACGCAGTATTTT. Its protein product is CASSLWDRGRDTTDTQYF.

The chain uses TRBV5-4 and TRBJ2-5, with 8 bases identical to TRBD1. Per germline, CDR1 SGHNT and CDR2 YYREEE (reference sequence). The CDR3 consists of 16 residues. Trimming cost V 5 bases and J 4 bases; bases outside gene matches: 13. CDR3 DNA: TGTGCCAGCAGTCGAACCGGTAGGACAGGGAGAGAGACCCAGTACTTC. Encoded protein: CASSRTGRTGRETQYF.

The CDR3 loop reads CASRPWGGGSTDTQYF. Here the CDR3 DNA reads TGTGCCAGCAGGCCTTGGGGGGGAGGTAGCACAGATACGCAGTATTTT. This rearrangement joins TRBV11-2 to TRBJ2-3; TRBD2 agrees at 7 bases. The germline gives CDR1 SGHAT, CDR2 FQNNGV. The CDR3 has 16 amino acids. The ends lost 6 bases at V and 0 bases at J; junction bases unmatched: 9.

The chain is built from TRBV2 and TRBJ2-7, with 13 bases lining up with TRBD2. The germline CDR1 and CDR2 sequences are SNHLY and FYNNEI. The CDR3 loop spans 15 amino acids. J gave up 2 bases and V 6 bases, and 4 bases lay outside the gene matches. The CDR3 here is CASRGGLAGTYEQYF. The DNA for the CDR3 is TGTGCCAGCAGGGGGGGACTAGCGGGGACCTACGAGCAGTACTTC.

V and J are TRBV4-1 and TRBJ2-1; 7 bases fit TRBD2. The CDR3 totals 17 residues. CDR1 and CDR2 from the germline V gene are MGHRA and YSYEKL. Losses at the gene ends were 5 bases for V and 4 bases for J; bases not matched to a gene: 14. The CDR3 DNA reads as TGCGCCAGCAGCTTCAGAGGCCTAGCGGAGGGGTACAATGAGCAGTTCTTC. The encoded protein is CASSFRGLAEGYNEQFF.

This sequence joins TRBV4-1 and TRBJ2-5; D is possibly TRBD1 (6 bases). The CDR3 sequence is 16 residues long. The germline V and J ends were trimmed by 0 bases and 2 bases, with 13 bases remaining between them. From germline, CDR1 is MGHRA and CDR2 YSYEKL. CDR3: CASSQDKGTLQETQYF. Written as DNA, the CDR3 is TGCGCCAGCAGCCAAGATAAGGGGACACTACAAGAGACCCAGTACTTC.

This chain joins TRBV5-6 and TRBJ1-1; D gene ambiguous. V gave up 0 bases and J gave up 0 bases, with 6 bases separating them. The CDR3 extends over 14 amino acids. Germline CDR1 reads SGHDT; CDR2 reads YYEEEE. DNA for the CDR3: TGTGCCAGCAGCTTGGTTTCTGTGAACACTGAAGCTTTCTTT. This encodes CASSLVSVNTEAFF.

The rearrangement links TRBV7-3 to TRBJ2-2; TRBD1 matches 11 bases. The trim removed 0 bases at V and 5 bases at J, leaving 2 bases unmatched. The germline CDR1 and CDR2 sequences are SGHTA and FQGTGA. CDR3 length: 16 residues. In DNA form, the CDR3 reads TGTGCCAGCAGCTTAACCGGGACAGGGGGTACCGGGGAGCTGTTTTTT. Translating it yields CASSLTGTGGTGELFF.